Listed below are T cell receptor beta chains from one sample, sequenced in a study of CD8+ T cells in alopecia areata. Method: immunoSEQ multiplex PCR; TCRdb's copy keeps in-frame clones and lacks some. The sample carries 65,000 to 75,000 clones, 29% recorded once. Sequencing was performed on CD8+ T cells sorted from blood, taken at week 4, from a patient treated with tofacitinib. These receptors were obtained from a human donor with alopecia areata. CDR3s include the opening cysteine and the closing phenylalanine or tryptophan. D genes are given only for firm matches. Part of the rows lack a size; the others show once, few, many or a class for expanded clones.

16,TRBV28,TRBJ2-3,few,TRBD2,CASSLWASGLTDTQYF,TGTGCCAGCAGTTTATGGGCTAGCGGCCTCACAGATACGCAGTATTTT
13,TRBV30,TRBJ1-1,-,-,CAWSVRGDTEAFF,TGTGCCTGGAGTGTACGGGGGGACACTGAAGCTTTCTTT
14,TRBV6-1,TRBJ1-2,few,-,CASSAHSEYYGYTF,TGTGCCAGCAGTGCTCACAGTGAATACTATGGCTACACCTTC
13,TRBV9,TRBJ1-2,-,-,CASSASGGYGYTF,TGTGCCAGCAGCGCTTCGGGGGGCTATGGCTACACCTTC
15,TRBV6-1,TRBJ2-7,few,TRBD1,CASSERTGKKGEQYF,TGTGCCAGCAGTGAAAGGACAGGGAAAAAGGGCGAGCAGTACTTC
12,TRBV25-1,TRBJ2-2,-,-,CASSLAPGELFF,TGTGCCAGCAGCTTAGCTCCCGGGGAGCTGTTTTTT
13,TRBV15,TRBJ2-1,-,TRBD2,CATSETSENEQFF,TGTGCCACCAGCGAGACTAGCGAAAATGAGCAGTTCTTC
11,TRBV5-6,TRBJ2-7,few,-,CASSAPYEQYF,TGTGCCAGCAGCGCCCCATACGAGCAGTACTTC
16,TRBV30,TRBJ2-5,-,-,CAWSALGGPDQETQYF,TGTGCCTGGAGTGCCCTCGGGGGGCCCGACCAAGAGACCCAGTACTTC
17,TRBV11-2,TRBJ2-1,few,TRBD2,CASSHPGGLRGGGEQFF,TGTGCCAGCAGCCACCCGGGGGGGCTCCGCGGAGGTGGTGAGCAGTTCTTC
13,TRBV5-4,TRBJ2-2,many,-,CASSLKASGELFF,TGTGCCAGCAGCTTGAAAGCTTCCGGGGAGCTGTTTTTT
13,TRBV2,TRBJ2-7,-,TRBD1,CASSDGQGLEQYF,TGTGCCAGCAGTGATGGACAGGGACTCGAGCAGTACTTC
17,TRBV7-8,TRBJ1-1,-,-,CASSLRGGPPLNTEAFF,TGTGCCAGCAGCTTAAGGGGAGGACCCCCTTTGAACACTGAAGCTTTCTTT
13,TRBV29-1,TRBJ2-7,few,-,CSVERGARHEQYF,TGCAGCGTTGAACGGGGGGCGCGCCACGAGCAGTACTTC
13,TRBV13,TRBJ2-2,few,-,CASASGDTGELFF,TGTGCCAGCGCCTCGGGGGACACCGGGGAGCTGTTTTTT
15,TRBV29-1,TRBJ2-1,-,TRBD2,CSGGLAGEVYNEQFF,TGCAGCGGGGGACTAGCGGGGGAGGTTTACAATGAGCAGTTCTTC
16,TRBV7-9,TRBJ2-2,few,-,CASSFTGTTNTGELFF,TGTGCCAGCAGCTTTACCGGGACAACGAACACCGGGGAGCTGTTTTTT
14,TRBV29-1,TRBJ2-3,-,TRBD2,CSGAGLAGADTQYF,TGCAGCGGGGCCGGACTAGCGGGGGCAGATACGCAGTATTTT
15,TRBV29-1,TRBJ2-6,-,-,CSVGVFMAGANVLTF,TGCAGCGTGGGGGTTTTTATGGCTGGGGCCAACGTCCTGACTTTC
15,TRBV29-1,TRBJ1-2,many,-,CSVEVRAGVNYGYTF,TGCAGCGTTGAAGTACGGGCAGGGGTAAACTATGGCTACACCTTC
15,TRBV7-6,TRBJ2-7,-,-,CASSLTPGAKDEQYF,TGTGCCAGCAGCCTCACCCCAGGGGCGAAAGACGAGCAGTACTTC
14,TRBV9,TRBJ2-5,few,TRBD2,CASSALAGEETQYF,TGTGCCAGCAGCGCTCTAGCGGGAGAGGAGACCCAGTACTTC
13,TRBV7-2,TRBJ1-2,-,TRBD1,CASSHRGNYGYTF,TGTGCCAGCAGCCACAGGGGTAACTATGGCTACACCTTC
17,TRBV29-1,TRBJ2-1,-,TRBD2,CSVDPARRAGGGNEQFF,TGCAGCGTTGACCCCGCCCGGCGAGCGGGAGGGGGGAATGAGCAGTTCTTC
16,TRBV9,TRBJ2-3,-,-,CASSVSPVGAADTQYF,TGTGCCAGCAGCGTGTCCCCGGTGGGCGCAGCAGATACGCAGTATTTT
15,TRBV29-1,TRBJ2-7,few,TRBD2,CSVEDLVSGGYEQYF,TGCAGCGTTGAAGATCTGGTTAGCGGGGGCTACGAGCAGTACTTC
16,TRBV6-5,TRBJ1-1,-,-,CASSYSSLSGYTEAFF,TGTGCCAGCAGTTACTCGAGCCTCTCAGGATACACTGAAGCTTTCTTT
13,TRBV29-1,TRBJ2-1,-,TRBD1,CSVWTGSNNEQFF,TGCAGCGTCTGGACAGGGAGCAACAATGAGCAGTTCTTC
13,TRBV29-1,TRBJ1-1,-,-,CSVLGRMNTEAFF,TGCAGCGTTCTGGGACGGATGAACACTGAAGCTTTCTTT
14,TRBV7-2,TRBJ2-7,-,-,CASRLSPNSYEQYF,TGTGCCAGCAGACTTAGTCCCAATTCCTACGAGCAGTACTTC
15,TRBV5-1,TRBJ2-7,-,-,CASSSTPTETYEQYF,TGCGCCAGCAGCTCCACCCCGACAGAAACCTACGAGCAGTACTTC
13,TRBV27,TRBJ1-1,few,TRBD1,CASSLSGQFEAFF,TGTGCCAGCAGTTTATCGGGACAGTTTGAAGCTTTCTTT
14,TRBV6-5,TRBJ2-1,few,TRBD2,CASSSSGSYNEQFF,TGTGCCAGCAGTTCTAGCGGATCCTACAATGAGCAGTTCTTC
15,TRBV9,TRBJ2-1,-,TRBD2,CASSPSGSSYNEQFF,TGTGCCAGCAGCCCGAGCGGGAGTTCCTACAATGAGCAGTTCTTC
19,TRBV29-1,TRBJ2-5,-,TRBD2,CSVVRISALAGEIQETQYF,TGCAGCGTTGTGAGAATTAGCGCCCTAGCGGGGGAAATACAAGAGACCCAGTACTTC
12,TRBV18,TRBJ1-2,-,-,CASSPRGDGYTF,TGTGCCAGCTCACCCCGGGGGGATGGCTACACCTTC
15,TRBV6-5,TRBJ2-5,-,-,CASSYSGVGQETQYF,TGTGCCAGCAGTTACTCGGGTGTGGGGCAAGAGACCCAGTACTTC
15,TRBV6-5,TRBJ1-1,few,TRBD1,CASSYSRTGNTEAFF,TGTGCCAGCAGTTACTCACGGACAGGGAACACTGAAGCTTTCTTT
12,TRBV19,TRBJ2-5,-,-,CASSIAGETQYF,TGTGCCAGTAGTATAGCGGGAGAGACCCAGTACTTC
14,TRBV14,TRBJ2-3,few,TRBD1,CASSDGQDADTQYF,TGTGCCAGCAGTGACGGACAGGACGCAGATACGCAGTATTTT
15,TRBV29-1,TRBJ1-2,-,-,CSVWATESLDDGYTF,TGCAGCGTGTGGGCAACAGAATCGTTGGATGATGGCTACACCTTC
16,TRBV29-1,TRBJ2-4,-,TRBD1,CSVVPGQGKAKNIQYF,TGCAGCGTGGTCCCGGGACAGGGGAAAGCCAAAAACATTCAGTACTTC
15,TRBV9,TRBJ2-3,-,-,CASSVGGLVEDTQYF,TGTGCCAGCAGCGTCGGGGGGCTTGTGGAAGATACGCAGTATTTT
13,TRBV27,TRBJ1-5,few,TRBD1,CASSLSWTGNQHF,TGTGCCAGCAGTTTATCATGGACAGGGAACCAGCATTTT
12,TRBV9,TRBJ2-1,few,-,CASSVARDEQFF,TGTGCCAGCAGCGTAGCGAGAGATGAGCAGTTCTTC
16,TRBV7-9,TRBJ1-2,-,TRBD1,CASSLRDRGRQDGYTF,TGTGCCAGCAGCTTGAGGGACAGGGGGCGTCAGGATGGCTACACCTTC
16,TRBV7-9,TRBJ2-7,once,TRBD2,CASSNRLADTYYEQYF,TGTGCCAGCAGCAACCGTCTAGCGGACACATACTACGAGCAGTACTTC
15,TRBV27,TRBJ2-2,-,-,CASSPDSLNTGELFF,TGTGCCAGCAGTCCCGACAGCCTTAACACCGGGGAGCTGTTTTTT
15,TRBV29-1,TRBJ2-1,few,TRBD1,CSVGWTGSIRDEQFF,TGCAGCGTTGGATGGACAGGGTCCATTCGCGATGAGCAGTTCTTC
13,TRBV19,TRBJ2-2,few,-,CASTGANTGELFF,TGTGCCAGTACAGGGGCGAACACCGGGGAGCTGTTTTTT
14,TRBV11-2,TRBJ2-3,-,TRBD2,CASSFGAGADTQYF,TGTGCCAGCAGCTTTGGCGCGGGGGCAGATACGCAGTATTTT
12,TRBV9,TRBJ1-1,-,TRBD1,CASSVPGQEAFF,TGTGCCAGCAGCGTACCGGGACAGGAAGCTTTCTTT
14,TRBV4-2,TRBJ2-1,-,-,CASGTWGSEGEQFF,TGTGCCAGCGGAACCTGGGGGAGCGAAGGTGAGCAGTTCTTC
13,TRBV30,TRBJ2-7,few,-,CAWSGGESYEQYF,TGTGCCTGGAGTGGCGGAGAGTCCTACGAGCAGTACTTC
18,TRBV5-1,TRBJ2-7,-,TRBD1,CASSSRGTGAIDSYEQYF,TGCGCCAGCAGCTCCCGCGGCACAGGGGCTATAGACTCCTACGAGCAGTACTTC